Each of the 7 T cell receptor beta chains below was sequenced from the same sample in a study of post-analysis software for immune sequencing data. Study-wide findings and caveats: The five TRBV segments detected at higher frequency in patients than in controls included TRBV5-6, TRBV5-1 and TRBV20-1.

No antigens are known for them. Unique molecular identifiers tagged the TCR beta cDNA libraries. Each CDR3 protein gets one entry after TCRdb re-called the PCR reads with MiXCR. The profile shows about 430,000 distinct CDR3 sequences, 35% to 45% of them singletons. The specimen sequenced was blood. All receptors come from a girl aged 2-15 years with multiple sclerosis.

V gene TRBV5-1 combines with J gene TRBJ2-5, with TRBD1 identical over 7 bases. The CDR3 loop spans 15 amino acids. Germline lookup yields CDR1 SGHRS and CDR2 YFSETQ. The V segment lost 4 bases and the J segment 3 bases; nucleotides outside the gene matches: 9. The CDR3, as DNA: TGCGCCAGCAGCGGGCCGGGACAGCCAAAAGAGACCCAGTACTTC. Translated, it gives CASSGPGQPKETQYF.

This sequence joins TRBV3-1 and TRBJ2-5, with D possibly TRBD2 on 6 matching bases. The tail of the sequence fits TRBJ2-7 better, so the J call may be wrong. The CDR3 runs 13 residues. Per germline, CDR1 LGHDT and CDR2 YNNKEL (reference sequence). CDR3 DNA: TGTGCCAGCGGCCGGGAGAGCTCCTACGAGCAGTACTTC. Translation gives CASGRESSYEQYF.

The table lists this clonotype with a few counts. The CDR3 region is CASSLDGRRADTQYF. CDR3 bases: TGTGCCAGCAGCTTAGATGGACGGCGGGCAGATACGCAGTATTTT. The V gene is TRBV7-8, the J gene TRBJ2-3; tentative D call: TRBD2 (5 bases). CDR1 is SGHVS, CDR2 FQNEAQ, per germline. Trimming stripped 1 base from V and 4 bases from J, with 12 bases between. CDR3 length equals 15 residues.

The rearrangement uses TRBV5-5 and TRBJ2-7, with a weak D call TRBD2 (5 bases). The germline gives CDR1 SGHKS, CDR2 YYEKEE (reference sequence). The length of the CDR3 is 14 residues. V dropped 4 bases and J dropped 3 bases, with 14 bases sitting between them. The CDR3 protein is CASSPATGSYEQYF. The CDR3 coding sequence is TGTGCCAGCAGCCCGGCGACGGGGAGCTACGAGCAGTACTTC.

The chain couples TRBV28 to TRBJ1-1; 11 nucleotides agree with TRBD1. V lost 6 bases to trimming and J lost 4 bases; unmatched junction nucleotides: 10. The CDR3 sequence is 16 residues long. Germline V gene data show CDR1 as MDHEN and CDR2 as SYDVKM. The CDR3 region has the DNA TGTGCCAGCAGACCCTCGGACAGGGGGCTGAGCACTGAAGCTTTCTTT. Encoded protein: CASRPSDRGLSTEAFF. Using reference TRBV28 and TRBJ1-1 for the parts outside the CDR3, the full variable domain is DVKVTQSSRYLVKRTGEKVFLECVQDMDHENMFWYRQDPGLGLRLIYFSYDVKMKEKGDIPEGYSVSREKKERFSLILESASTNQTSMYLCASRPSDRGLSTEAFFGQGTRLTVV.

The chain recombines TRBV20-1 with TRBJ2-1; D perhaps matches TRBD1 (8 bases). The CDR3 loop spans 15 amino acids. Germline values: CDR1 DFQATT, CDR2 SNEGSKA (reference sequence). Trimming stripped 5 bases from V and 0 bases from J, with 14 bases between. The CDR3 DNA sequence: TGCAGTGCTTACAGGGGGGGGACCTCCTACAATGAGCAGTTCTTC. As protein: CSAYRGGTSYNEQFF.

The CDR3 DNA sequence: TGTGCCAGCAGCTCCCCGTACACAGATACGCAGTATTTT. Residues: CASSSPYTDTQYF. The rearrangement uses TRBV5-6 and TRBJ2-3; no clear D gene. Per germline, CDR1 SGHDT and CDR2 YYEEEE. The germline V and J ends were trimmed by 3 bases and 2 bases, with 7 bases remaining between them. This CDR3 is built from 13 residues.